This paragraph reports one T cell receptor beta chain. What antigen it recognizes has not been identified. Base quality data are lacking; no much larger clone is found one base away. From the germline V gene, CDR1 is MGHRA and CDR2 is YSYEKL. The CDR3 runs 16 residues from the cysteine to the phenylalanine. Only the CDR3 portion is preserved as DNA: 48 bases, with reading frame beginning at the first base. Deletion took 0 bases off V and 1 base off J, with a span of 12 bases between the germline ends. This record belongs to a study of shared clonotypes between healthy human individuals (dated by TCRdb to the early 2020s). Study-level background: Three men and two women, aged 18 to 49 years, made up the cohort. To increase sequencing depth and limit assay-specific biases, different laboratories used diverse techniques to prepare libraries and sequence TCR repertoires. Per donor, leukapheresis produced somewhere between about 0.94 and 9 billion PBMCs. The study deeply sequenced blood TCR repertoires of five healthy adults to estimate repertoire size and the extent of clonotype sharing between individuals. For each donor, CD4 naive and CD4 memory were each given three plates, CD8 naive was given two plates, and CD8 memory was given one plate. Broader findings and caveats from the paper: About 5% of naive CD4, 3.5% of naive CD8, about 2.5% of memory CD4, and 0.35% to 0.4% of memory CD8 clonotypes were shared across a few donors. Rarefaction of sorted-subset datasets indicated incomplete sequencing despite the large sequencing depth. Compared with non-shared clonotypes, the clonotypes found in all four sorted-subset donors had higher generation probabilities. Sampling was restricted to blood, and TCR repertoires in tissues likely differ from the TCR repertoires found in blood. Estimated clonotype richness was generally larger for naive than for memory subsets. Based on pairwise subsampling, the degree of clonotype sharing among donors was expected to be affected by sequencing depth. Because the study included a small number of donors, the genetic and exposure-history diversity represented was limited.

Using the deep immunoSEQ assay, TCR CDR3 regions were amplified from genomic DNA by multiplex PCR. For each cell subset, the extracted genomic DNA was distributed evenly across all wells of several immunoSEQ 96-well plates, and each plate served as one replicate. For sorted subsets, roughly 0.2 ug genomic DNA, equal to tens of thousands of T cell genomes, was loaded into each replicate PCR. Purified libraries were quantified with a Qubit 3.0 fluorometer, sized on a Bioanalyzer 2100, and re-quantified with the KAPA Library Quantification kit. Each immunoSEQ 96-well plate was sequenced on its own single-read 150-cycle Illumina NextSeq 550 flow cell. As for how the authors treated the data: The immunoSEQ output contained only junctional sequences without quality scores, so filtering could not match that applied to full-length reads. Sequences were annotated with PyIR, a Python wrapper for IgBLAST v1.9, and V/J genes and CDR3 were assigned using IMGT germline references. Reads were filtered out if the reads had weak V/J assignments (E-value above 1e-6), no CDR3, stop codons, out-of-frame junctions, or ambiguous translated residues. V3J clonotypes were defined as sequences sharing the same inferred V gene, J gene, and CDR3 amino acid sequence. Percentage overlap between repertoires was computed as shared unique clonotypes divided by the size of the smaller repertoire. Repertoire richness was assessed with RTK rarefaction, the Chao1 estimator, and Recon v2.1 estimates of unobserved clonotypes. OLGA was used to compute generation probabilities for all TCRbeta clonotypes that the gDNA method yielded from a handful of donors. The table comes from immuneACCESS by way of TCRdb, which keeps in-frame sequences with V and J called. Part of the clones is missing from these tables; in studies checked, under half for an unresolved V gene and the rest for unknown reasons. V and J calls and clone size are given by that table; D and trimming were obtained from the DNA. The sample table lists about 1,800,000 clones, approximately 94% of them with a count of one. Together, the top ten hold more than 0.95% of the sample.

CD8 naive samples were obtained by positive selection for CCR7 among CD45RO-negative cells, yielding a CD45RA+CCR7+ population from which TemRA cells were excluded. Healthy HIV-negative adults with no recently reported acute infections or vaccinations were included as donors. Every donor was a Caucasian adult living in Nashville, Tennessee, USA. After blood collection by leukapheresis, PBMCs were isolated using Ficoll-Histopaque density gradient centrifugation and then cryopreserved in the vapor phase of liquid nitrogen. Analytical flow cytometry was used to check the purity and quantity of each magnetically sorted T cell population. Genomic DNA was isolated from every sorted fraction and measured by UV absorbance on a Nanodrop 2000c.

Source material: naive CD8+ T cells sorted from blood. The cell subset or site tag for this specimen amounts to: CD45RA+CCR7+. The sequence derives from a man in his late teens or twenties in good health. The chain links TRBV4-1 with TRBJ2-5; perhaps TRBD2 is the D gene, with 6 bases matching. The CDR3: CASSQEQMGGQETQYF. The bases read TGCGCCAGCAGCCAAGAGCAGATGGGGGGCCAAGAGACCCAGTACTTC.